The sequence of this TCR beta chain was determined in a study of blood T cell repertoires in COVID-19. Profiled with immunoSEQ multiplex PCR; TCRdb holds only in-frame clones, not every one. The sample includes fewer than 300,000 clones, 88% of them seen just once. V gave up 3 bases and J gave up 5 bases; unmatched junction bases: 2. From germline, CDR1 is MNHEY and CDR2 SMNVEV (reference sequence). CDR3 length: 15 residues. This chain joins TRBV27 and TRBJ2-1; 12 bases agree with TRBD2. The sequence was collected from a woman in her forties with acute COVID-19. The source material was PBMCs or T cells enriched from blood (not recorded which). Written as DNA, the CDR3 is TGTGCCAGCAGTTTTCTAGCGGGAGGGAACAATGAGCAGTTCTTC. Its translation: CASSFLAGGNNEQFF.